The next 17 T cell receptor beta chains were all read from a single sample in a study of cytomegalovirus exposure and HLA in healthy donors. Both 60 Vbeta primers and 13 Jbeta primers went into the PCR. Produced via immunoSEQ multiplex PCR; TCRdb's table is partial and in-frame only. Here the sample spans roughly 200,000 clones, 9.5% to 15% being singletons. Sequenced input: PBMCs. These receptors were collected from a man aged 45 to 65 in good health and CMV-seropositive.

The chain is built from TRBV4-1 and TRBJ2-2; TRBD2 aligns across 8 bases. CDR1 is MGHRA, CDR2 YSYEKL, per germline. The CDR3 length is 14 residues. V dropped 3 bases and J dropped 4; count of bases not matched to a gene: 1. The CDR3 DNA reads as TGCGCCAGCAGCCATGCGGGGGGCACCGGGGAGCTGTTTTTT. The encoded protein is CASSHAGGTGELFF.

This clone was recorded a few times. The J gene is TRBJ2-7, the V gene TRBV25-1; D is unresolved. Germline V gives CDR1 MGHDK, CDR2 SYGVNS. This CDR3 comprises 11 residues. Trimming took 4 bases from V and 11 from J, leaving 12 bases between them. The CDR3, as DNA: TGTGCCAGCAGTGCCCTCGGAGTTAAGTACTTC. Its translation: CASSALGVKYF.

In this sample, this clone turned up a few times. The chain has TRBV11-3 and TRBJ2-6; 9 positions match TRBD2. Germline loops: CDR1 SGHNT, CDR2 YENEEA. V lost 6 bases to trimming and J lost 1 base; unmatched junction nucleotides: 10. The CDR3 totals 18 residues. CDR3 sequence reads: CASRPTPGLASGANVLTF. For the CDR3, the DNA is TGTGCCAGCAGGCCAACCCCGGGACTAGCATCTGGGGCCAACGTCCTGACTTTC.

The table lists this clone with a few counts. The chain is built from TRBV9 and TRBJ2-5; 12 bases fit TRBD2. The CDR3 sequence is 16 residues long. J gave up 2 bases and V 1 base, and 3 bases lay outside the gene matches. In germline, CDR1 is SGDLS, CDR2 YYNGEE. The CDR3, as DNA: TGTGCCAGCAGCGTAACGCTAGCGGGGGGGCAAGAGACCCAGTACTTC. The encoded protein is CASSVTLAGGQETQYF.

This chain joins TRBV19 and TRBJ1-5, with a possible D match to TRBD1 (5 bases). V lost 3 bases and J lost 1, with 16 bases in between. This CDR3 has 17 amino acids. Germline assignment: CDR1 LNHDA and CDR2 SQIVND (reference sequence). The chain's CDR3 is CASSISRREGSNQPQHF. The DNA of the CDR3 is TGTGCCAGTAGTATCTCGCGCAGGGAGGGGAGCAATCAGCCCCAGCATTTT.

There are a few counts of this clone. J is TRBJ2-7 and V is TRBV27; D may be TRBD1 (6 bases). The CDR3 loop spans 16 amino acids. Germline assignment: CDR1 MNHEY and CDR2 SMNVEV (reference sequence). Trimming took off 3 bases at V and 1 base at J, with 16 bases between the two ends. The CDR3 region has the DNA TGTGCCAGCAGTTTCCAAACCGGGACACTATCCTACGAGCAGTACTTC. Translated, it gives CASSFQTGTLSYEQYF.

A few counts support this clone. V usage is TRBV5-6 and J usage is TRBJ1-5; 8 bases map to TRBD1. The CDR3 has 14 residues. V was pared by 4 bases and J by 7 bases, with 7 bases of the junction left unmatched. Germline V lookup: CDR1 SGHDT, CDR2 YYEEEE. The CDR3 region has the DNA TGTGCCAGCAGCAAGGCAGGGGGCGGCCAGCCCCAGCATTTT. Translated: CASSKAGGGQPQHF.

The V and J genes are TRBV7-9 and TRBJ1-2, with D possibly TRBD1 on 6 matching bases. The germline CDR1 and CDR2 sequences are SEHNR and FQNEAQ (reference sequence). The CDR3 is 14 residues long. Between the trimmed V and J ends, which lost 5 bases and 6 bases, there was a span of 16 bases. DNA for the CDR3: TGTGCCAGCAGCCACACCCGGGGGGGCCATGGCTACACCTTC. This codes for CASSHTRGGHGYTF.

This clone appeared a few times. This sequence joins TRBV7-9 and TRBJ2-7; TRBD2 is a possible D gene (5 bases). V was pared by 0 bases and J by 6 bases, with 9 bases between. Germline CDR1 SEHNR, CDR2 FQNEAQ (reference sequence). CDR3 length: 13 amino acids. CDR3 bases: TGTGCCAGCAGCTTAGCCGGGGATGGCGAGCAGTACTTC. Translating it yields CASSLAGDGEQYF.

V is TRBV6-5 and J is TRBJ1-1; D might be TRBD1 (6 bases). Germline CDR1 is MNHEY and CDR2 is SVGAGI. V dropped 7 bases and J dropped 1 base, with 13 bases sitting between them. The CDR3 is made up of 14 amino acids. For the CDR3, the DNA is TGTGCCAGCAATACAGGGTGGAAGAACACTGAAGCTTTCTTT. Protein sequence: CASNTGWKNTEAFF.

The V call is TRBV7-2, the J call TRBJ2-2; TRBD1 aligns across 7 bases. The CDR3 runs 15 residues. V trimming: 7 bases; J trimming: 6 bases; junction bases outside the gene matches: 11. Germline V CDR1 and CDR2: SGHTA, FQGNSA. As DNA, the CDR3 is TGTGCCAGCACCCCATTGGGCAGGGGGTCCGGGGAGCTGTTTTTT. Amino acids: CASTPLGRGSGELFF.

In nucleotides, the CDR3 is TGCGCCAGCAGCTTGGACAGGGTGAACTATGGCTACACCTTC. Translation gives CASSLDRVNYGYTF. This sequence joins TRBV5-1 and TRBJ1-2, with D perhaps matching TRBD1 (6 bases). Germline CDR1 SGHRS, CDR2 YFSETQ. The V gene lost 0 bases and the J gene lost 2 bases, with 8 bases spanning the gap. This CDR3 spans 14 amino acids.

Comment on this clone: Relative to the germline gene, one junction end is altered; a read error may explain this. V is TRBV11-3 and J is TRBJ1-6; 7 bases fit TRBD1. Germline CDR1 reads SGHNT; CDR2 reads YENEEA. The CDR3 totals 16 residues. CDR3: CASSLMPTGNNSPLNF. The CDR3 nucleotides read TGTGCCAGCAGCTTAATGCCGACAGGGAATAATTCACCCCTCAACTTT.

This chain connects TRBV5-4 to TRBJ1-6, with 7 bases lining up with TRBD1. This CDR3 is built from 14 residues. The V segment lost 4 bases and the J segment 7 bases; nucleotides outside the gene matches: 5. The germline gives CDR1 SGHNT, CDR2 YYREEE (reference sequence). The CDR3 bases are TGTGCCAGCAGCCCCGAAGGGGGCAATTCACCCCTCCACTTT. This codes for CASSPEGGNSPLHF.

The CDR3 sequence is CASSPRQGASNTEAFF. CDR3 DNA: TGTGCCAGCTCACCGAGGCAGGGGGCCTCGAACACTGAAGCTTTCTTT. This chain uses TRBV18 with TRBJ1-1; 8 bases line up with TRBD1. V trimming: 3 bases; J trimming: 1 base; junction bases outside the gene matches: 7. The CDR3 loop spans 16 amino acids. In germline, CDR1 is KGHSH, CDR2 LQKENI.

The CDR3 loop reads CASSYRQGTDTQYF. CDR3 nucleotide sequence: TGTGCCAGCAGTTACCGACAGGGCACAGATACGCAGTATTTT. The chain combines TRBV27 with TRBJ2-3; possible D gene TRBD1, 6 bases. Trimming took off 4 bases at V and 1 base at J, with 9 bases between the two ends. The CDR3 runs to 14 residues. In germline, CDR1 is MNHEY, CDR2 SMNVEV (reference sequence).

This clone was counted a few times. Because the CDR3's place on the DNA is in doubt, the DNA is left out and the CDR3 is given as listed by TCRdb. The J gene is TRBJ1-2, the V gene TRBV5-1. The CDR3 extends over 14 residues, inclusive of both ends. CDR1 and CDR2 (germline): SGHRS, YFSETQ. The CDR3 here is CASSSGRAGPGYTF.